The rows below give T cell receptor beta chains drawn from one sample of a study of beta chain features in type 1 diabetes. Here immunoSEQ multiplex PCR was the method, and the copy in TCRdb shows in-frame clones only, minus some. The table shows 250,000 to 350,000 clones, with approximately 14% occurring only once. The sequencing input was naive CD4+ T cells from blood. The receptors come from a man aged 30 to 45 with type 1 diabetes. CDR3s include the opening cysteine and the closing phenylalanine or tryptophan. D genes are given only for firm matches. Rows give clone size only sometimes, using once, few, many, or a class for an expanded clone.

TRBV7-8	TRBJ2-1	-	-	CASSPTSLGLGEQFF	TGTGCCAGCAGCCCCACTAGTCTGGGGTTAGGTGAGCAGTTCTTC
TRBV7-8	TRBJ2-7	few	-	CASSLVHTGPYEQYF	TGTGCCAGCAGCTTAGTCCATACAGGACCCTACGAGCAGTACTTC
TRBV11-2	TRBJ2-5	-	TRBD1	CASSQTSGTGAQETQYF	TGTGCCAGCAGCCAAACCTCCGGGACAGGGGCCCAAGAGACCCAGTACTTC
TRBV7-9	TRBJ2-3	-	TRBD2	CASSRPGLASDTQYF	TGTGCCAGCAGCCGGCCGGGACTAGCATCAGATACGCAGTATTTT
TRBV6-5	TRBJ1-2	few	TRBD1	CASSSPGQGGNGGYTF	TGTGCCAGCAGTTCGCCGGGACAGGGGGGGAATGGAGGCTACACCTTC
TRBV29-1	TRBJ2-5	few	-	CSGLWGLMLETQYF	TGCAGCGGACTATGGGGACTGATGTTAGAGACCCAGTACTTC
TRBV2	TRBJ2-4	-	TRBD1	CASSIQGAGGNIQYF	TGTGCCAGCAGTATACAGGGGGCAGGGGGAAACATTCAGTACTTC
TRBV6-5	TRBJ2-3	-	-	CASELGPDTDTQYF	TGTGCCAGCGAACTTGGGCCGGACACAGATACGCAGTATTTT
TRBV4-2	TRBJ2-1	few	TRBD2	CASSGTSGLAYNNEQFF	TGTGCCAGCAGCGGGACGTCGGGACTAGCCTATAACAATGAGCAGTTCTTC
TRBV29-1	TRBJ1-2	-	TRBD1	CSVLSDRVARGYTF	TGCAGCGTACTATCTGACAGGGTGGCGCGCGGCTACACCTTC
TRBV9	TRBJ2-5	few	TRBD2	CASSVDSGGEETQYF	TGTGCCAGCAGCGTAGATTCGGGGGGAGAGGAGACCCAGTACTTC
TRBV6-5	TRBJ2-4	few	TRBD1	CASKLRDRLNIQYF	TGTGCCAGCAAACTCCGGGACAGACTAAACATTCAGTACTTC
TRBV2	TRBJ2-7	-	TRBD1	CASSYPDRAREQYF	TGTGCCAGCAGTTACCCTGACAGGGCGAGGGAGCAGTACTTC
TRBV6-5	TRBJ2-3	few	TRBD1	CASSYGGQGLDTQYF	TGTGCCAGCAGTTACGGGGGACAGGGTTTAGATACGCAGTATTTT
TRBV19	TRBJ2-1	few	TRBD2	CASSGLAESEQFF	TGTGCCAGTTCGGGACTAGCGGAGTCGGAGCAGTTCTTC
TRBV28	TRBJ2-1	-	TRBD2	CATTREGYYNEQFF	TGTGCCACCACCCGGGAGGGATACTACAATGAGCAGTTCTTC